This TCR beta chain was profiled in a study of technical replicates of blood from a few donors. V was pared by 1 base and J by 2 bases, with 8 bases of the junction left unmatched. The CDR3 is 17 residues long. CDR1 is MNHEY, CDR2 SMNVEV, per germline (reference sequence). The data were produced by immunoSEQ multiplex PCR, yet TCRdb's version contains in-frame clones alone and is incomplete. The sample gives some 48,000 clones, around 90% of which show up once; 3% to 5% is in the top ten. V is TRBV27 and J is TRBJ2-3; 8 nucleotides line up with TRBD1. The sequencing input was PBMCs. The source of this sequence is a human donor in good health. Some clones in this sample may be carry-over from other donors' samples. The CDR3 sequence is CASSLFGDRPYTDTQYF. CDR3 nucleotide sequence: TGTGCCAGCAGTTTATTCGGGGACAGGCCTTACACAGATACGCAGTATTTT.